One and the same sample provided the 26 T cell receptor beta chains below, sequenced in a study of blood T cell repertoires in COVID-19. The repertoire was sequenced with immunoSEQ multiplex PCR; TCRdb's copy has only in-frame clones and lacks some. In the table there are some 320,000 clones, about 88% of which are singletons. Sequenced sample: PBMCs or T cells enriched from blood (not recorded which). The receptors shown here come from a man between 60 and 75 years old who had recovered from COVID-19.

The chain employs TRBV2 and TRBJ2-1; D perhaps matches TRBD2 (5 bases). The CDR3 sequence is 15 residues long. V shed 8 bases and J shed 0 bases, with 14 bases lying between them. Germline assignment: CDR1 SNHLY and CDR2 FYNNEI. CDR3 sequence reads: CASYARAASYNEQFF. The CDR3 DNA follows: TGTGCCAGCTATGCGAGGGCCGCCTCCTACAATGAGCAGTTCTTC.

J is TRBJ2-1 and V is TRBV18; 10 bases line up with TRBD2. The CDR3 is 17 amino acids. Trimming removed 4 bases from V and 7 bases from J; junction bases left unmatched: 13. Germline-derived CDR1 and CDR2 are KGHSH and LQKENI. CDR3 nucleotide sequence: TGTGCCAGCTCACAGCGGGGGGGGCTCACTTTAGGAAATGAGCAGTTCTTC. Encoded protein: CASSQRGGLTLGNEQFF. Full variable domain (remainder filled in from reference TRBV18 and TRBJ2-1): NAGVMQNPRHLVRRRGQEARLRCSPMKGHSHVYWYRQLPEEGLKFMVYLQKENIIDESGMPKERFSAEFPKEGPSILRIQQVVRGDSAAYFCASSQRGGLTLGNEQFFGPGTRLTVL.

V gene TRBV7-6 combines with J gene TRBJ2-7; 8 bases agree with TRBD1. Trimming cost V 0 bases and J 7 bases; bases outside gene matches: 8. The CDR3 spans 15 residues. From germline, CDR1 is SGHVS and CDR2 FNYEAQ. The CDR3, as DNA: TGTGCCAGCAGCTTAGCCACAGGGGGAAGATTGGAGCAGTACTTC. It is translated as CASSLATGGRLEQYF.

The V and J genes are TRBV7-6 and TRBJ2-1, with 9 nucleotides matching TRBD2. CDR3 size: 18 residues. Germline lookup yields CDR1 SGHVS and CDR2 FNYEAQ. With V trimmed by 3 bases and J by 1 base, 10 bases remained unmatched. CDR3 coding DNA: TGTGCCAGCAGCTTTAGGAGCGGGGGGCAAACGTCCTACAATGAGCAGTTCTTC. It codes for CASSFRSGGQTSYNEQFF.

The chain links TRBV3-1 (or the pseudogene TRBV3-2) to TRBJ2-7; D unclear. CDR3 length: 13 amino acids. The germline V gene has CDR1 LGHDT and CDR2 YNNKEL (reference sequence). Trimming left V 5 bases short and J 2 bases short, with 10 bases between. DNA of the CDR3: TGTGCCAGCAGCTCCCGCGGTCCCTACGAGCAGTACTTC. Translation gives CASSSRGPYEQYF.

This rearrangement joins TRBV5-8 to TRBJ1-1, with 7 positions matching TRBD1. The CDR3 has 15 amino acids. Germline CDR1 and CDR2: SGHTS and YDEGEE. J gave up 1 base and V 0 bases, and 3 bases lay outside the gene matches. CDR3 region: CASSLEGQPNTEAFF. The CDR3 nucleotides read TGTGCCAGCAGCTTGGAGGGACAGCCGAACACTGAAGCTTTCTTT. The full variable domain, its missing parts supplied by reference TRBV5-8 and TRBJ1-1, is EAGVTQSPTHLIKTRGQQATLRCSPISGHTSVYWYQQALGLGLQFLLWYDEGEERNRGNFPPRFSGRQFPNYSSELNVNALELEDSALYLCASSLEGQPNTEAFFGQGTRLTVV.

This clone has just a few counts. The V call is TRBV30, the J call TRBJ2-7; D is possibly TRBD2 (6 bases). The V end was cut by 5 bases, the J end by 11 bases, with 22 bases between. CDR1 and CDR2 (germline): GTSNPN, SVGIG (reference sequence). The CDR3 extends over 13 amino acids. The CDR3 loop is CAWDTGTSNTKYF. CDR3 sequence (DNA): TGTGCCTGGGATACCGGGACTTCTAATACCAAGTACTTC.

This clone was recorded only once. The J gene is TRBJ2-1, the V gene TRBV30; TRBD1 agrees at 8 bases. J gave up 8 bases and V 5 bases, and 11 bases lay outside the gene matches. CDR3 size: 14 residues. Germline CDR1 and CDR2: GTSNPN and SVGIG (reference sequence). Here the CDR3 reads CAWQMGTGRHEQFF. The CDR3 DNA reads as TGTGCCTGGCAGATGGGGACAGGACGGCATGAGCAGTTCTTC.

V is TRBV11-2 and J is TRBJ1-1; D is uncertain. The V gene's germline CDR1 is SGHAT and CDR2 FQNNGV. This CDR3 comprises 14 residues. V was trimmed by 4 bases and J by 2 bases, leaving 11 bases between them. The CDR3 DNA follows: TGTGCCAGCAGCTCCCAACGGGGTAACACTGAAGCTTTCTTT. Translating it yields CASSSQRGNTEAFF.

The V and J genes are TRBV7-2 and TRBJ1-1, with D possibly being TRBD1 (5 bases). The CDR3 is made up of 16 amino acids. Germline values: CDR1 SGHTA, CDR2 FQGNSA. Trimming stripped 1 base from V and 4 bases from J, with 16 bases between. Here the CDR3 DNA reads TGTGCCAGCAGCTTAGTTGTTGTCGGGGGAAGCACTGAAGCTTTCTTT. This encodes CASSLVVVGGSTEAFF.

CDR3 bases: TGTGCCAGCAGTCCTCCGACAGGCCGGCAGTACTTC. Residues: CASSPPTGRQYF. The rearrangement joins TRBV12-3 or TRBV12-4 to TRBJ2-7; possible D gene TRBD1, 6 bases. The germline V and J ends were trimmed by 5 bases and 9 bases, with 14 bases remaining between them. The CDR3 contains 12 residues.

The chain carries TRBV24-1 and TRBJ2-7; possibly TRBD1 for D (6 bases). Between the trimmed V and J ends, which lost 9 bases and 0 bases, there was a span of 17 bases. The CDR3 is made up of 15 amino acids. From germline, CDR1 is KGHDR and CDR2 SFDVKD. The CDR3 loop is CATPNTGPHSYEQYF. For the CDR3, the DNA is TGTGCCACCCCTAACACAGGGCCCCACTCCTACGAGCAGTACTTC.

The chain has TRBV3-1 (or the pseudogene TRBV3-2) and TRBJ2-2; possibly TRBD1 for D (5 bases). There are 15 residues in the CDR3. V was clipped by 2 bases and J by 1 base, with 8 bases between them. Germline-derived CDR1 and CDR2 are LGHDT and YNNKEL (reference sequence). CDR3 loop: CASSQYTGNTGELFF. CDR3 in DNA: TGTGCCAGCAGCCAATACACAGGGAACACCGGGGAGCTGTTTTTT.

The V call is TRBV2, the J call TRBJ2-7, with 7 bases lining up with TRBD2. CDR1 is SNHLY, CDR2 FYNNEI, per germline. CDR3 length: 16 residues. After removal of 7 bases from V and 0 bases from J, the junction contained 12 bases not matched to a gene. CDR3 loop: CASKPPGGGFSYEQYF. CDR3 nucleotides: TGTGCCAGCAAACCACCGGGGGGTGGGTTCTCCTACGAGCAGTACTTC.

This rearrangement joins TRBV5-1 to TRBJ1-2, with 7 bases matching TRBD1. The CDR3 consists of 12 residues. V lost 4 bases, J lost 6 bases, and 3 bases stayed unmatched. Germline CDR1 reads SGHRS; CDR2 reads YFSETQ. CDR3: CASSGDRDGYTF. CDR3 nucleotides: TGCGCCAGCAGCGGAGACAGGGATGGCTACACCTTC.

The chain uses TRBV11-2 and TRBJ2-7; 7 positions match TRBD2. CDR3 length: 13 residues. The germline gives CDR1 SGHAT, CDR2 FQNNGV. Trimming removed 5 bases from V and 5 bases from J; junction bases left unmatched: 6. The CDR3 loop is CASSAWGGDEQYF. Here the CDR3 DNA reads TGTGCCAGCAGCGCTTGGGGGGGAGACGAGCAGTACTTC.

This clone was seen a few times. The chain links TRBV5-1 to TRBJ2-7; D gene unclear. CDR1 is SGHRS and CDR2 is YFSETQ in the germline V gene. V was trimmed by 4 bases and J by 2 bases, leaving 13 bases between them. The CDR3 has 14 amino acids. CDR3 nucleotide sequence: TGCGCCAGCAGCCTTAGCCCGTCTACCTACGAGCAGTACTTC. Encoded protein: CASSLSPSTYEQYF.

The chain employs TRBV18 and TRBJ2-1; 16 nucleotides agree with TRBD2. CDR3 length equals 17 residues. Germline CDR1 is KGHSH and CDR2 is LQKENI. V dropped 3 bases and J dropped 6; count of bases not matched to a gene: 5. Here the CDR3 DNA reads TGTGCCAGCTCACCCCGCGGGACTAGCGGGAGGGCCAATGAGCAGTTCTTC. Its translation is CASSPRGTSGRANEQFF.

J is TRBJ2-1 and V is TRBV3-1 (or the pseudogene TRBV3-2); TRBD2 matches at 15 bases. V shed 2 bases, J shed 0 bases, and the junction held 11 bases outside the gene matches. The CDR3 consists of 21 residues. Per the germline V gene, CDR1 is LGHDT and CDR2 is YNNKEL (reference sequence). CDR3: CASSQRGLAGGPRSSYNEQFF. The CDR3 bases are TGTGCCAGCAGCCAAAGGGGACTAGCGGGGGGCCCTCGAAGCTCCTACAATGAGCAGTTCTTC.

The rearrangement links TRBV2 to TRBJ2-3, with 10 bases that match TRBD2. The CDR3 runs 15 residues. Trimming removed 5 bases from V and 2 bases from J; junction bases left unmatched: 4. Germline loops: CDR1 SNHLY, CDR2 FYNNEI. The CDR3 coding sequence is TGTGCCAGCAGTCCGGGACTAGCGTACACAGATACGCAGTATTTT. It encodes CASSPGLAYTDTQYF.

The chain carries TRBV7-9 and TRBJ1-2; 7 bases align to TRBD1. Per the germline V gene, CDR1 is SEHNR and CDR2 is FQNEAQ (reference sequence). V shed 4 bases and J 0 bases; nucleotides not matched to a gene: 5. The CDR3 spans 15 residues. The CDR3 sequence is CASSSPGQPNYGYTF. DNA for the CDR3: TGTGCCAGCAGCTCCCCGGGACAGCCTAACTATGGCTACACCTTC.

This clone came up once. The chain uses TRBV13 and TRBJ1-1, with D possibly matching TRBD1 (5 bases). The CDR3 spans 11 residues. V lost 4 bases and J 11 bases, leaving 11 bases between the germline ends. Per the germline V gene, CDR1 is PRHDT and CDR2 is FYEKMQ (reference sequence). This CDR3 reads CASSSDRAAFF. The CDR3 region has the DNA TGTGCCAGCAGCTCCGACAGAGCGGCTTTCTTT. Based on the CDR3 plus reference TRBV13 and TRBJ1-1, the full variable domain is AAGVIQSPRHLIKEKRETATLKCYPIPRHDTVYWYQQGPGQDPQFLISFYEKMQSDKGSIPDRFSAQQFSDYHSELNMSSLELGDSALYFCASSSDRAAFFGQGTRLTVV.

The chain links TRBV5-1 to TRBJ2-7; D perhaps matches TRBD1 (6 bases). The CDR3 is made up of 16 amino acids. Trimming left V 3 bases short and J 1 base short, with 17 bases between. Germline V gene data show CDR1 as SGHRS and CDR2 as YFSETQ. The CDR3 bases are TGCGCCAGCAGCTCCTACCCCGAGACAGGTTCCTACGAGCAGTACTTC. Its protein is CASSSYPETGSYEQYF.

Only one count was recorded for this clone. J is TRBJ1-3 and V is TRBV9; D is uncertain. The CDR3 covers 15 residues. Germline V lookup: CDR1 SGDLS, CDR2 YYNGEE. Trimming took 3 bases from V and 3 from J, leaving 13 bases between them. The CDR3 is CASSEGGAFGNTIYF. DNA for the CDR3: TGTGCCAGCAGCGAGGGAGGAGCTTTTGGAAACACCATATATTTT. Full variable domain (remainder filled in from reference TRBV9 and TRBJ1-3): DSGVTQTPKHLITATGQRVTLRCSPRSGDLSVYWYQQSLDQGLQFLIQYYNGEERAKGNILERFSAQQFPDLHSELNLSSLELGDSALYFCASSEGGAFGNTIYFGEGSWLTVV.

This chain connects TRBV27 to TRBJ2-1; 8 bases agree with TRBD2. Germline assignment: CDR1 MNHEY and CDR2 SMNVEV (reference sequence). V was pared by 6 bases and J by 8 bases, with 9 bases of the junction left unmatched. The CDR3 extends over 14 amino acids. CDR3 DNA sequence: TGTGCCAGCAGCAGCGGGAGCTCTTCCCATGAGCAGTTCTTC. Translated: CASSSGSSSHEQFF.

The V call is TRBV24-1, the J call TRBJ2-1; 7 positions agree with TRBD2. Germline V gene lookup returns CDR1 KGHDR and CDR2 SFDVKD. V dropped 4 bases and J dropped 2; count of bases not matched to a gene: 10. The CDR3 spans 17 residues. CDR3 sequence: CATSDRIQAGTYNEQFF. In nucleotides, the CDR3 is TGTGCCACCAGTGACCGAATCCAAGCGGGAACCTACAATGAGCAGTTCTTC.